Reported below is one TCR beta chain. It lacks a known antigen. Base-call qualities are not available, and no considerably larger clone is one nucleotide away. Counted from cysteine to phenylalanine, this CDR3 has 12 amino acids. CDR3 DNA is the only sequence kept; it has 36 bases, read in frame from the first base. The germline V gene yields MNHNS for CDR1 and SASEGT for CDR2. V sheds 8 bases and J sheds 2 bases, leaving 10 bases between their ends. This specimen's time point label, per the study, means: persistent/refractory GD, antithyroid drugs over 5 years with positive TRAb. For both TCR sequencing and RNA sequencing, RNA was extracted from PBMCs in TRIzol. The diagnosis of Graves' disease was made according to American Thyroid Association guidelines. Patients for the study were recruited at an endocrinology department in Xi'an, China. From each patient, about 9 milliliters of peripheral blood was collected into an EDTA anticoagulant tube. Ficoll Paque Plus density gradient separation was used to isolate PBMCs, and no additional T cell sorting was done. An Agilent 2100 Bioanalyzer and agarose gel were used to check RNA quality, while a NanoDrop 2000 measured RNA concentration.

The data stem from a study of regulatory T cells in long-lasting Graves disease (dated by TCRdb to the early 2020s). Some background on the complete study: Persistent Graves' disease was defined as persistently positive TSH receptor autoantibodies together with antithyroid drug treatment for over 5 years. Patients with persistent Graves' disease were compared with patients with newly diagnosed Graves' disease using TCR sequencing and RNA sequencing of peripheral blood. On average, persistent Graves' disease patients in the clinical cohort had been on antithyroid drugs for about 10.3 years. A total of some 35 samples underwent TCR sequencing: some 13 from persistent and roughly 20 from newly diagnosed Graves' disease patients. The study was registered as a clinical trial and conducted in China.

The method behind the library was multiplex PCR. Sequencing took place on an Illumina HiSeq 4000. CDR3 regions were amplified by Arm-PCR with iRepertoire HTBI primers to construct TCR beta libraries. Before sequencing, the PCR products went through gel purification. Per the source publication's procedure: Gene usage analysis of CDR3 amino acid clonotypes relied on the 60 or so TRBV and over 13 TRBJ segments identified across samples. Filtered high-quality paired reads were merged into contigs using COPE and FqMerger. BLAST was used to align contigs to the IMGT TRBV, TRBD and TRBJ reference genes, and CDR3 was defined following IMGT. Any clonotype with a frequency above 0.1% was classified as a highly expanded clone. Repertoire diversity was measured by Shannon entropy, and V-J evenness by the Gini coefficient. Clonotypes shared by more than one individual were considered public. TCRdb's own reprocessing of the public reads used fastp at Q25 and MiXCR and kept productive beta chains. Each CDR3 protein gets just one entry, which takes the most common genes and DNA from the rows behind it. The V and J calls, along with clone size, are taken from TCRdb and not from the paper's own processing. This sample holds 310,000 or so distinct CDR3 sequences; around 20% were observed only once. Of the sample, 25% to 35% falls within the top ten clones.

Study-wide conclusions, independent of this receptor: Sequencing and analysis were limited to the TCR beta chain. The authors noted that the small sample size was a limitation that may lower accuracy. Preferential use of TRBV28, TRBJ1-2 and TRBJ2-5 was observed in persistent disease, whereas TRBV20-1 and TRBJ2-1 were favored in newly diagnosed disease. Persistent patients shared more public clonotypes among themselves (around 3,000) than newly diagnosed patients did (roughly 910). Compared with newly diagnosed patients, persistent Graves' disease patients had lower TCR Shannon entropy and fewer highly expanded clones, which suggests clonal expansion. Peripheral blood alone was examined, since thyroid tissue, which constituted the primary lesion, could not be accessed.

The chain links TRBV6-1 with TRBJ2-7, with the identity of the D gene unclear. The material was peripheral blood mononuclear cells (PBMCs), obtained when the disease was refractory, from a patient treated with antithyroid drugs. The TCR originated in a female donor with Graves disease. The CDR3 protein sequence reads: CASGNGAYEQYF. The bases read TGTGCCAGCGGTAACGGTGCCTACGAGCAGTACTTC.